This TCR beta chain is drawn from a study of cytomegalovirus exposure and HLA in healthy donors. Both 60 Vbeta primers and 13 Jbeta primers went into the PCR. Original methodology: A later analysis counted approximately 80 million unique TCR beta chains, some 11 million shared. This table comes from immunoSEQ multiplex PCR, and its TCRdb copy is limited to in-frame clones, with some not included. V, J and clone size reflect that table, while D and trimming were determined from the DNA. Of more than 90,000 clones listed, 75% were seen once; the top ten hold more than 9%. V lost 5 bases and J lost 4; bases outside the gene matches: 8. This CDR3 is 16 amino acids long. CDR1 and CDR2 from the germline V gene are MGHDK and SYGVNS.

This receptor was identified in a man between 50 and 59 years old in good health and CMV-seronegative. This rearrangement joins TRBV25-1 to TRBJ2-5; 12 bases match TRBD2. Material: PBMCs. CDR3 loop: CASSPRLAGGGETQYF. Written as DNA, the CDR3 is TGTGCCAGCAGTCCCCGTCTAGCGGGGGGGGGAGAGACCCAGTACTTC.